This section outlines one TCR beta chain sequence together with its context. A read error is likely, as this CDR3 ends without the conserved phenylalanine or tryptophan. Unsorted whole blood supplied the blood RNA, and germline DNA was isolated too. This sample was taken from a study of tumor-infiltrating lymphocytes in primary liver carcinoma. Study in general: Cases comprised patients with primary liver carcinoma who received surgical resection. Patients of both sexes were 30 to 69 years old. Staged T1-T3 N0M0, the tumors had sizes that ranged from about 4.2 to 11 cm across.

Constant-region priming of around 530 ng total RNA yielded TCR beta cDNA. It was through three nested multiplex PCR rounds of slightly modified ARM-PCR that TCR beta libraries arose. The first two PCR rounds used TRBV1-TRBV30 primers with a Cbeta primer, nine to ten cycles each. TCRdb ran MiXCR on the multiplex PCR reads and lists one entry per CDR3 protein. The table shows 300,000 to 350,000 distinct CDR3 sequences, with around 60% occurring only once. V was trimmed by 2 bases and J by 0 bases, leaving 11 bases between them. The germline gives CDR1 LGHNA, CDR2 YNFKEQ. The CDR3 is made up of 15 amino acids.

The clonotype comes from a man aged 35 to 55 with primary liver carcinoma and hepatitis B virus infection. The chain recombines TRBV4-2 with TRBJ2-7, with D hard to call. What was sequenced was peripheral blood. This chain's CDR3 is CASSQSLVTSYEQYL. The CDR3 DNA follows: TGTGCCAGCAGCCAAAGTCTAGTTACCTCCTACGAGCAGTACTTG.